One sample yielded the 14 T cell receptor beta chains listed below, sequenced in a study of shared clonotypes between healthy human individuals. Sequencing used immunoSEQ multiplex PCR; TCRdb keeps in-frame clones, though not all of them. Among about 2 million clones listed, around 95% were seen once. Material for sequencing was naive CD4+ T cells sorted from blood. Subset in this sample: CD45RA+ positively selected. These receptors were taken from a man aged 18 to 35 in good health.

The chain links TRBV10-2 to TRBJ2-3, with D unresolved. CDR1 is WSHSY, CDR2 SAAADI, per germline. Trimming left V 6 bases short and J 4 bases short, with 11 bases between. The CDR3 spans 13 residues. In DNA, the CDR3 is TGCGCCAGCAGCGGCCCCCCGGCAGATACGCAGTATTTT. It translates to CASSGPPADTQYF.

V gene TRBV21-1 combines with J gene TRBJ2-1. TRBV21-1 is classified as a pseudogene. The CDR3 is 17 amino acids. This chain's CDR3 is CASSKRWRLRSYNEQFF. The DNA of the CDR3 is TGTGCCAGCAGCAAAAGGTGGCGTCTCCGCTCCTACAATGAGCAGTTCTTC.

Regarding this clone: This sample includes further DNA sequences coding for the same CDR3. The rearrangement links TRBV5-4 to TRBJ2-6; no clear D. CDR3 size: 15 residues. The V gene lost 0 bases and the J gene lost 1 base, with 5 bases spanning the gap. Germline loops: CDR1 SGHNT, CDR2 YYREEE (reference sequence). The CDR3 DNA reads as TGTGCCAGCAGCTTGGGGGGTTCTGGGGCCAACGTCCTGACTTTC. This gives the protein CASSLGGSGANVLTF.

This chain links TRBV10-3 with TRBJ2-1; D is undetermined. Germline V gene lookup returns CDR1 ENHRY and CDR2 SYGVKD. This CDR3 comprises 16 residues. Between the trimmed V and J ends, which lost 2 bases and 8 bases, there was a span of 19 bases. CDR3 sequence reads: CAISEGQRVPVDEQFF. The CDR3 coding sequence is TGTGCCATCAGTGAGGGTCAGCGAGTTCCGGTAGATGAGCAGTTCTTC.

V gene TRBV7-2 combines with J gene TRBJ2-7, with D possibly TRBD1 on 6 matching bases. Trimming took off 3 bases at V and 7 bases at J, with 13 bases between the two ends. The CDR3 runs to 13 residues. Germline V gene sequence: CDR1 SGHTA, CDR2 FQGNSA. CDR3 sequence reads: CASSFGQPREQYF. CDR3 nucleotides: TGTGCCAGCAGCTTTGGACAGCCCAGGGAGCAGTACTTC.

The CDR3 nucleotides read TGCGCCAGCAGCTTGGTAGCCCTAGCGGGGCCCGAGCAGTACTTC. This codes for CASSLVALAGPEQYF. J is TRBJ2-7 and V is TRBV5-1; 9 bases are a match to TRBD2. This CDR3 has 15 amino acids. J was trimmed by 6 bases and V by 0 bases; bases with no gene match: 7. CDR1 SGHRS and CDR2 YFSETQ come from the germline V gene.

This clone has a single count. The chain has TRBV6-1 and TRBJ1-4; 8 positions agree with TRBD1. The CDR3 spans 15 residues. CDR1 is MNHNS and CDR2 is SASEGT in the germline V gene. The trim removed 8 bases at V and 8 bases at J, leaving 13 bases unmatched. DNA for the CDR3: TGTGCCAGCGGACCCGGGAAGACAGGGGCGGAAAAACTGTTTTTT. It specifies CASGPGKTGAEKLFF.

The CDR3 sequence is CASSLGQGSGQETQYF. DNA of the CDR3: TGTGCCAGCAGCTTGGGGCAGGGGTCGGGCCAAGAGACCCAGTACTTC. J is TRBJ2-5 and V is TRBV5-4; D is perhaps TRBD1 (6 bases). This CDR3 spans 16 amino acids. V gave up 0 bases and J gave up 1 base, with 13 bases separating them. The germline V gene has CDR1 SGHNT and CDR2 YYREEE (reference sequence).

The J gene is TRBJ2-7, the V gene TRBV27, with a weak D call TRBD1 (6 bases). CDR3 length: 13 residues. Germline CDR1 and CDR2: MNHEY and SMNVEV (reference sequence). V was cut by 5 bases and J by 2 bases, with 10 bases left in between. The CDR3 region is CASSPDSAYEQYF. The CDR3 DNA sequence: TGTGCCAGCAGTCCGGACAGCGCCTACGAGCAGTACTTC.

This sequence joins TRBV29-1 and TRBJ2-3, with a weak D call TRBD2 (6 bases). The CDR3 is 14 residues long. V was shortened by 5 bases and J by 2 bases, with 14 bases between the two germline ends. The germline CDR1 and CDR2 sequences are SQVTM and ANQGSEA. For the CDR3, the DNA is TGCAGCGTTACCGGGACTGGATTCACAGATACGCAGTATTTT. Translating it yields CSVTGTGFTDTQYF.

The rearrangement uses TRBV18 and TRBJ2-3; TRBD2 matches at 10 bases. Germline trimming cut 3 bases from V and 4 bases from J; bases unmatched to any gene: 7. The CDR3 covers 16 residues. The germline CDR1 and CDR2 sequences are KGHSH and LQKENI. CDR3 loop: CASSPLAGDFADTQYF. DNA for the CDR3: TGTGCCAGCTCACCGCTAGCGGGAGATTTCGCAGATACGCAGTATTTT.

Remarks on this clone: The sample has other DNA sequences that encode this CDR3 too. This chain uses TRBV18 with TRBJ1-2; tentative D call: TRBD1 (5 bases). The V gene lost 3 bases and the J gene lost 1 base, with 6 bases spanning the gap. The CDR3 loop spans 13 amino acids. Germline CDR1 KGHSH, CDR2 LQKENI. CDR3 in amino acids: CASSPGGNYGYTF. DNA for the CDR3: TGTGCCAGCTCACCGGGGGGTAACTATGGCTACACCTTC.

J is TRBJ1-1 and V is TRBV5-1, with D perhaps matching TRBD1 (6 bases). Germline V gene data show CDR1 as SGHRS and CDR2 as YFSETQ. The V end was cut by 4 bases, the J end by 1 base, with 14 bases between. The CDR3 is 15 residues long. Here the CDR3 reads CASSALPGQNTEAFF. In nucleotides, the CDR3 is TGCGCCAGCAGCGCGCTACCGGGACAGAACACTGAAGCTTTCTTT.

This chain links TRBV18 with TRBJ2-2, with D perhaps matching TRBD2 (5 bases). Germline V gives CDR1 KGHSH, CDR2 LQKENI. Trimming pared 7 bases from V and 4 bases from J, leaving 16 bases between. The CDR3 consists of 15 residues. CDR3 sequence (DNA): TGTGCCAGCTGTATATTATCAAGCGGCACCGGGGAGCTGTTTTTT. This encodes CASCILSSGTGELFF.